Below, 30 T cell receptor beta chains from the same sample are listed, as sequenced in a study of blood T cells in healthy people across ages. A J-beta primer mix and a sample-barcoded 5' primer were used in a second PCR of about 7 to 12 cycles. TCRdb itself ran the 5' RACE reads through MiXCR, one entry per CDR3 protein. The sample holds 450,000 to 700,000 distinct CDR3 sequences, 25% to 30% seen once. Sequenced material: blood. The receptors derive from a woman in her seventies in good health.

The chain uses TRBV7-2 and TRBJ2-1, with a tentative D call TRBD1 (5 bases). Germline V gene lookup returns CDR1 SGHTA and CDR2 FQGNSA. The CDR3 loop spans 17 amino acids. Trimming took 1 base from V and 8 from J, leaving 21 bases between them. As DNA, the CDR3 is TGTGCCAGCAGCTTAGTCATGGCAGGGTCGGTTTGGGATGAGCAGTTCTTC. Translation: CASSLVMAGSVWDEQFF.

The chain joins TRBV7-2 to TRBJ2-1; TRBD1 or TRBD2 may be the D gene (5 bases each). This CDR3 is built from 13 residues. Germline-derived CDR1 and CDR2 are SGHTA and FQGNSA. V dropped 4 bases and J dropped 6 bases, with 10 bases sitting between them. In DNA, the CDR3 is TGTGCCAGCAGCTCGGGGACCTTCAATGAGCAGTTCTTC. This encodes CASSSGTFNEQFF.

The genes are TRBV6-6 and TRBJ2-7, with D possibly TRBD1 on 7 matching bases. CDR1 and CDR2 from the germline V gene are MNHNY and SVGAGI (reference sequence). V lost 2 bases and J 3 bases, leaving 14 bases between the germline ends. The CDR3 contains 15 residues. CDR3 loop: CASSYLGGGGYEQYF. In nucleotides, the CDR3 is TGTGCCAGCAGTTACCTTGGAGGGGGCGGCTACGAGCAGTACTTC.

This clonotype was recorded a few times. This is likely a read error, given that the CDR3 carries no conserved phenylalanine or tryptophan at its end. No DNA is shown, since the ends of the CDR3 on it are uncertain; the CDR3 is the one TCRdb lists. The chain joins TRBV7-2 to TRBJ2-1; the D segment call TRBD2 is taken from the table without a DNA check. Germline V gives CDR1 SGHTA, CDR2 FQGNSA. Inclusive of both ends, the CDR3 amounts to 12 amino acids. CDR3 residues: CASSRDQGLPNV.

The chain joins TRBV29-1 to TRBJ1-4; D remains unclear. Looked up from germline, CDR1 is SQVTM and CDR2 is ANQGSEA. V lost 7 bases to trimming and J lost 7 bases, with 16 bases between them. The CDR3 has 13 residues. CDR3 in amino acids: CSGRWGASEKLFF. The DNA for the CDR3 is TGCAGCGGTCGTTGGGGAGCGAGTGAAAAACTGTTTTTT.

This clonotype appeared a single time. In DNA, the CDR3 is TGTGCCAGCAGCCAGCGGGACAGGGTAGATGAGCAGTTCTTC. Amino acid sequence: CASSQRDRVDEQFF. This chain joins TRBV4-2 and TRBJ2-5; TRBD1 agrees at 9 bases. The DNA end favors TRBJ2-1, so the J call may be wrong. CDR1 is LGHNA, CDR2 YNFKEQ, per germline. The CDR3 runs to 14 residues.

This clonotype was detected a few times. J is TRBJ2-2 and V is TRBV4-3, with TRBD2 matching 9 bases. With V trimmed by 0 bases and J by 5 bases, 7 bases remained unmatched. The CDR3 runs to 17 residues. Germline CDR1 reads LGHNA; CDR2 reads YSLEER. The CDR3 sequence is CASSQDLSLAGTGELFF. The CDR3 DNA follows: TGCGCCAGCAGCCAAGATCTAAGTCTAGCGGGGACCGGGGAGCTGTTTTTT.

This clonotype showed up just a few times. The chain has TRBV7-3 and TRBJ2-2; perhaps TRBD1 as D (5 bases). The V end lost 5 bases, the J end lost 7 bases, and 11 bases lay between the germline ends. The CDR3 runs to 13 residues. CDR1 and CDR2 (germline): SGHTA, FQGTGA. The CDR3 loop reads CASSDTGRGELFF. CDR3 DNA: TGTGCCAGCAGCGACACAGGTCGCGGGGAGCTGTTTTTT.

In its sample, this clonotype was seen a few times. This chain connects TRBV6-6 to TRBJ1-1; a weak D match, TRBD1 (5 bases). This CDR3 has 16 amino acids. CDR1 is MNHNY, CDR2 SVGAGI, per germline (reference sequence). V was shortened by 7 bases and J by 1 base, with 19 bases between the two germline ends. The CDR3 DNA reads as TGTGCCAGCACTCAGGGTCGTGGTTCGGGGAACACTGAAGCTTTCTTT. Protein product: CASTQGRGSGNTEAFF.

CDR3 amino acids: CASSPSARGANYNEQFF. CDR3 bases: TGCGCCAGCAGCCCTTCCGCCCGGGGGGCCAACTACAATGAGCAGTTCTTC. The chain has TRBV4-3 and TRBJ2-1; perhaps TRBD2 as D (7 bases). This CDR3 contains 17 residues. The ends were cut back, 4 bases at V and 3 bases at J, with 19 bases in the middle. In germline, CDR1 is LGHNA, CDR2 YSLEER.

This rearrangement joins TRBV7-2 to TRBJ2-4; D gene ambiguous. CDR3 length equals 14 residues. CDR1 is SGHTA, CDR2 FQGNSA, per germline. V dropped 4 bases and J dropped 0 bases, with 7 bases sitting between them. The CDR3 nucleotides are TGTGCCAGCAGCTCCAGCCTAGCCAAAAACATTCAGTACTTC. It codes for CASSSSLAKNIQYF. Variable domain in full (rest from reference TRBV7-2 and TRBJ2-4): GAGVSQSPSNKVTEKGKDVELRCDPISGHTALYWYRQSLGQGLEFLIYFQGNSAPDKSGLPSDRFSAERTGGSVSTLTIQRTQQEDSAVYLCASSSSLAKNIQYFGAGTRLSVL.

The table lists this clonotype with a few counts. The chain couples TRBV7-2 to TRBJ2-7; D is undetermined. The J call may be wrong; the DNA end is better matched by TRBJ2-1. CDR3 size: 11 residues. Germline V gene sequence: CDR1 SGHTA, CDR2 FQGNSA. CDR3 nucleotide sequence: TGTGCCAGCAGCCCGGTGAGGGAGCAGTTCTTC. It yields the protein CASSPVREQFF.

This rearrangement joins TRBV7-2 to TRBJ1-2; TRBD1 matches at 9 bases. The CDR3 has 15 residues. Trimming at V came to 5 bases and at J to 4 bases, leaving 8 bases not matched to a gene. CDR1 SGHTA and CDR2 FQGNSA come from the germline V gene. CDR3 bases: TGTGCCAGCAGCCAACAGGGGGCTAACAGCTATGGCTACACCTTC. This sequence encodes CASSQQGANSYGYTF.

This clonotype was detected only a few times. The CDR3 DNA reads TGTGCCATCAGTGAGACAGGGGACTATGGCTACACCTTC. It translates to CAISETGDYGYTF. The gene calls are TRBV10-3 and TRBJ1-2, with TRBD1 matching over 7 bases. J was trimmed by 3 bases and V by 2 bases; bases with no gene match: 0. The CDR3 is 13 amino acids. Germline CDR1 reads ENHRY; CDR2 reads SYGVKD.

The chain recombines TRBV5-1 with TRBJ1-1; 7 bases line up with TRBD1. The CDR3 consists of 14 residues. The germline V gene encodes CDR1 SGHRS and CDR2 YFSETQ. Trimming removed 7 bases from V and 1 base from J; junction bases left unmatched: 7. CDR3 in amino acids: CASQTGAANTEAFF. Here the CDR3 DNA reads TGCGCCAGCCAAACAGGGGCGGCGAACACTGAAGCTTTCTTT.

This chain links TRBV4-1 with TRBJ2-5; maybe TRBD1 (5 bases). The CDR3 contains 15 residues. Trimming shortened V by 4 bases and J by 6 bases, and 18 bases separated the two germline ends. CDR1 is MGHRA and CDR2 is YSYEKL in the germline V gene. CDR3 region: CASSLAGQWPQTQYF. The CDR3, as DNA: TGCGCCAGCAGCCTGGCAGGGCAGTGGCCACAGACCCAGTACTTC.

The sample holds many counts of this clonotype. The rearrangement uses TRBV5-1 and TRBJ1-2; D is possibly TRBD1 (5 bases). CDR1 is SGHRS and CDR2 is YFSETQ in the germline V gene. The CDR3 has 13 residues. Deletions cut 2 bases from V and 3 bases from J, with 8 bases between. Here the CDR3 DNA reads TGCGCCAGCAGCTTAAGGGGAGACTATGGCTACACCTTC. Translation gives CASSLRGDYGYTF.

The chain links TRBV4-3 to TRBJ2-6; TRBD1 aligns across 7 bases. V gave up 4 bases and J gave up 4 bases; unmatched junction bases: 10. Germline V gives CDR1 LGHNA, CDR2 YSLEER. The CDR3 spans 17 residues. The CDR3 sequence is CASSPEGGQSGANVLTF. DNA of the CDR3: TGCGCCAGCAGCCCCGAAGGGGGCCAGAGCGGGGCCAACGTCCTGACTTTC.

This clonotype was counted once. The chain uses TRBV18 and TRBJ1-4; 9 bases are shared with TRBD1. J gave up 8 bases and V 3 bases, and 4 bases lay outside the gene matches. The CDR3 extends over 14 amino acids. Germline V gives CDR1 KGHSH, CDR2 LQKENI. This CDR3 is CASSPWTGAEKLFF. Written as DNA, the CDR3 is TGTGCCAGCTCACCCTGGACAGGGGCCGAAAAACTGTTTTTT.

Notes on this clonotype: Sequence at one end of the junction differs from germline and may be a read error. V gene TRBV7-2 combines with J gene TRBJ2-1; D uncertain. In germline, CDR1 is SGHTA, CDR2 FQGNSA. This CDR3 has 14 residues. The CDR3 spells CASSLVSSYYEQFF. The CDR3, as DNA: TGTGCCAGCAGCTTAGTCAGCTCCTACTATGAGCAGTTCTTC.

The CDR3, as DNA: TGCGCCAGCAGCCGAGAGTTAGGGCGAGGGGAAAAACTGTTTTTT. The encoded protein is CASSRELGRGEKLFF. The V and J genes are TRBV4-1 and TRBJ1-4; D is unresolved. The CDR3 consists of 15 residues. Trimming cost V 4 bases and J 8 bases, with 17 bases left between them. Germline CDR1 reads MGHRA; CDR2 reads YSYEKL.

The table lists this clonotype with a few counts. The rearrangement joins TRBV11-2 to TRBJ2-5, with TRBD2 matching over 14 bases. The J call is uncertain, as TRBJ2-1 better fits the DNA end. CDR1 and CDR2 from the germline V gene are SGHAT and FQNNGV. The CDR3 consists of 20 residues. The CDR3 region has the DNA TGTGCCAGCAGCCCAGTGGTTCGGGTTAGACTAGCGGGGGGGTTGGATGAGCAGTTCTTC. Translating gives CASSPVVRVRLAGGLDEQFF.

The chain links TRBV4-3 to TRBJ1-2, with D unclear. Germline-derived CDR1 and CDR2 are LGHNA and YSLEER. The CDR3 runs 13 residues. Trimming stripped 0 bases from V and 1 base from J, with 3 bases between. This CDR3 is CASSQDGNYGYTF. For the CDR3, the DNA is TGCGCCAGCAGCCAAGACGGTAACTATGGCTACACCTTC.

This sequence joins TRBV2 and TRBJ2-1, with unresolved D. V lost 2 bases to trimming and J lost 5 bases, with 4 bases between them. The CDR3 is 12 amino acids. Germline CDR1 reads SNHLY; CDR2 reads FYNNEI. Here the CDR3 reads CASSERDNEQFF. CDR3 DNA sequence: TGTGCCAGCAGTGAAAGGGACAATGAGCAGTTCTTC.

This clonotype was observed a few times. The chain has TRBV29-1 and TRBJ2-7, with TRBD1 as a possible D gene (6 bases). The CDR3 loop spans 15 amino acids. Germline CDR1 is SQVTM and CDR2 is ANQGSEA. Trimming cost V 4 bases and J 6 bases, with 22 bases left between them. Here the CDR3 reads CSVAAEQGAITEQYF. Here the CDR3 DNA reads TGCAGCGTTGCCGCCGAACAGGGTGCTATAACCGAGCAGTACTTC.

This clonotype was seen a few times. This chain connects TRBV20-1 to TRBJ2-2; possibly TRBD2 for D (7 bases). The V gene's germline CDR1 is DFQATT and CDR2 SNEGSKA (reference sequence). The CDR3 spans 16 residues. V was pared by 3 bases and J by 5 bases, with 19 bases between. The CDR3 region has the DNA TGCAGTGCTAGTAGTGCGGGGGCCTGGGGTACCGGGGAGCTGTTTTTT. Translation: CSASSAGAWGTGELFF.

This clonotype turned up a few times. The DNA for the CDR3 is TGTGCCAGCAGCTCGGGGCTTCCACGATTATCCTACAATGAGCAGTTCTTC. Its translation: CASSSGLPRLSYNEQFF. This chain links TRBV11-2 with TRBJ2-1; D may match TRBD1 or TRBD2 (5 bases each). V lost 4 bases to trimming and J lost 1 base, with 17 bases between them. Germline V gene sequence: CDR1 SGHAT, CDR2 FQNNGV. The CDR3 is 17 residues long.

This clonotype was detected ten times or more. This chain joins TRBV25-1 and TRBJ1-2, with unresolved D. Germline-derived CDR1 and CDR2 are MGHDK and SYGVNS. The CDR3 loop spans 12 amino acids. V lost 8 bases and J 8 bases, leaving 15 bases between the germline ends. As DNA, the CDR3 is TGTGCCAGCGGAGGATTCGTGGAGGGCTACACCTTC. Its translation: CASGGFVEGYTF.

This chain joins TRBV28 and TRBJ1-1; TRBD1 might be the D (5 bases). V was trimmed by 5 bases and J by 3 bases, leaving 13 bases between them. Germline assignment: CDR1 MDHEN and CDR2 SYDVKM. This CDR3 spans 14 amino acids. The CDR3, as DNA: TGTGCCAGCAGTCCGGGGGGTGGGGACACTGAAGCTTTCTTT. Its protein product is CASSPGGGDTEAFF.

V is TRBV2 and J is TRBJ1-3; 7 nucleotides line up with TRBD1. V shed 6 bases and J 4 bases; nucleotides not matched to a gene: 9. Germline V gives CDR1 SNHLY, CDR2 FYNNEI. This CDR3 has 15 amino acids. CDR3 sequence reads: CASRNTGTEGNTIYF. CDR3 nucleotides: TGTGCCAGCAGAAACACCGGGACAGAAGGAAACACCATATATTTT.